The T cell receptor beta chain under discussion was sequenced for a study of shared clonotypes between healthy human individuals. Genomic DNA of each subset was evenly split across several immunoSEQ plates. The method was immunoSEQ multiplex PCR; TCRdb's version includes in-frame clones alone and lacks a portion of them. The repertoire holds some 980,000 clones, with approximately 80% as singletons. Germline CDR1 reads SGHRS; CDR2 reads YFSETQ. CDR3 size: 15 residues. V was shortened by 9 bases and J by 0 bases, with 17 bases between the two germline ends. Donors included only healthy HIV-negative adults lacking recent acute infections or vaccinations. This clone was detected a few times.

The sequenced sample consisted of memory CD4+ T cells sorted from blood. As for subset: CD45RA-negative fraction. The TCR originated in a man between 18 and 35 years old in good health. This sequence joins TRBV5-1 and TRBJ2-3; D is perhaps TRBD1 or TRBD2 (5 bases each). The CDR3 reads CATGVGPQSTDTQYF. Written as DNA, the CDR3 is TGCGCCACCGGGGTGGGACCGCAGAGCACAGATACGCAGTATTTT. The complete variable domain, with remaining parts taken from reference TRBV5-1 and TRBJ2-3, reads KAGVTQTPRYLIKTRGQQVTLSCSPISGHRSVSWYQQTPGQGLQFLFEYFSETQRNKGNFPGRFSGRQFSNSRSEMNVSTLELGDSALYLCATGVGPQSTDTQYFGPGTRLTVL.